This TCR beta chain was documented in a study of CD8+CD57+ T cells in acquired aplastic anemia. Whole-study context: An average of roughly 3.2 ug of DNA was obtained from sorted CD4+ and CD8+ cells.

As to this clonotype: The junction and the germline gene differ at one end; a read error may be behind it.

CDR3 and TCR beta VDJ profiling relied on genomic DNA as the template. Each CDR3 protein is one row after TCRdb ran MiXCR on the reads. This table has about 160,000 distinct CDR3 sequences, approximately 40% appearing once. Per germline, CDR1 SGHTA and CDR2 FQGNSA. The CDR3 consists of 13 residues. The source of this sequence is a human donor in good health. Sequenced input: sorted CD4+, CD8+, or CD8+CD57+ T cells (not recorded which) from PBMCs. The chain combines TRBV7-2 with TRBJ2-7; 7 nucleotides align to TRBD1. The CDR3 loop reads CASSLGTGYVQYF. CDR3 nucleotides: TGTGCCAGCAGCTTAGGGACAGGCTACGTGCAGTACTTC. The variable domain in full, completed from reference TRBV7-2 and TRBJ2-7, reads GAGVSQSPSNKVTEKGKDVELRCDPISGHTALYWYRQSLGQGLEFLIYFQGNSAPDKSGLPSDRFSAERTGGSVSTLTIQRTQQEDSAVYLCASSLGTGYVQYFGPGTRLTVT.